The clone carrying this T cell receptor (beta chain) showed up many times. What it binds is unknown. CDR3 length equals 17 residues. Germline V CDR1 and CDR2: SNHLY, FYNNEI. V gave up 8 bases and J gave up 6 bases; unmatched junction bases: 15. Researchers took RNA transcripts and amplified the TCR beta CDR3 regions from them. First-round RT-PCR of the TCR CDR3 relied on the HTBI primer set. TCRdb recomputed calls from the multiplex PCR reads with MiXCR, one row per CDR3 protein. The data show 300,000 to 450,000 distinct CDR3 sequences, about 14% seen once. The data stem from a study of T cells in Graves' hyperthyroidism and ophthalmopathy. Findings and caveats of the study: Ophthalmopathy and stable hyperthyroidism were separated by a 13 V-J model.

A patient was excluded if there was uncontrolled infection, other autoimmune disease, pregnancy or lactation. Sequencing was carried out using blood. This sequence was found in a woman aged 25 to 39 with Graves' ophthalmopathy. This chain uses TRBV2 with TRBJ2-3, with TRBD1 matching 12 bases. For the CDR3, the DNA is TGTGCCAGCTTCGGGTTTTACGGGACAGGGGGCCTTGATACGCAGTATTTT. It codes for CASFGFYGTGGLDTQYF.